This T cell receptor beta chain comes out of a study of human T cells and chemical hapten exposure. Time point: pre-sensitization, week 0. Treatment defined: therapeutic diphenylcyclopropenone sensitization with weekly scalp DPC. MiXCR, applied by TCRdb to the RACE reads, yields one record per CDR3 protein. This table holds 89,000 or so distinct CDR3 sequences, about 9% found once. This clonotype was counted only a few times. This sequence was found in a man aged 35-49 years with alopecia areata. Some clones in this sample may be carry-over from other donors' samples. The sample in question was whole blood, obtained in connection with sensitization to the hapten diphenylcyclopropenone (DPC).

The chain's CDR3 is CSSGQAQDTQYF. The DNA for the CDR3 is TGCAGCTCCGGACAGGCCCAAGATACGCAGTATTTT. The chain couples TRBV29-1 to TRBJ2-3; 7 bases align to TRBD1. V lost 8 bases to trimming and J lost 5 bases; unmatched junction nucleotides: 7. This CDR3 comprises 12 residues. From germline, CDR1 is SQVTM and CDR2 ANQGSEA.